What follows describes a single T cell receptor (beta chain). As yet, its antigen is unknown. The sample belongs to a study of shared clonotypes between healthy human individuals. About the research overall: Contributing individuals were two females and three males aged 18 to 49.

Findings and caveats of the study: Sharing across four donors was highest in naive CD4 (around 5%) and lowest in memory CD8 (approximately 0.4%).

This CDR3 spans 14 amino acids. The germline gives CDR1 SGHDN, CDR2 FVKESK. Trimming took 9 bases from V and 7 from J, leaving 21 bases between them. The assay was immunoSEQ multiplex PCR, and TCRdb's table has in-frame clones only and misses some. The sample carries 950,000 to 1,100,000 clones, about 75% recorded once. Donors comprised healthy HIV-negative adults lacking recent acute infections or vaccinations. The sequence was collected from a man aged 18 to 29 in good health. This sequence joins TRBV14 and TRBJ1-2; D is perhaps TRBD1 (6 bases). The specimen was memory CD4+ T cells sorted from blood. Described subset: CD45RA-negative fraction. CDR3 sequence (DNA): TGTGCCAGTTGGCGTGGGGGCAGCGTATTTGGCTACACCTTC. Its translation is CASWRGGSVFGYTF.